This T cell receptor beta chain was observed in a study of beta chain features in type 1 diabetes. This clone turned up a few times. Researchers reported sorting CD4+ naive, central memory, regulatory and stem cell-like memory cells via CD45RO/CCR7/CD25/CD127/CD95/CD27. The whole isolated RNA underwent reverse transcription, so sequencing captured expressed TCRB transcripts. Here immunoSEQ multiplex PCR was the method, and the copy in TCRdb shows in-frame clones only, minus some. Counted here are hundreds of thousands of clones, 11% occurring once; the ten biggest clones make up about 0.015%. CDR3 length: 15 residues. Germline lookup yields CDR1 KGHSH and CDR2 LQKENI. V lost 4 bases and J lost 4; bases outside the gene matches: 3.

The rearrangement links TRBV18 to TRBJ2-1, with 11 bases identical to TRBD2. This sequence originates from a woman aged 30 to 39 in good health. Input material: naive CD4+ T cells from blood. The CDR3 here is CASSLGLAEYNEQFF. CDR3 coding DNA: TGTGCCAGCTCACTGGGACTAGCGGAATACAATGAGCAGTTCTTC.